This entry lists 26 T cell receptor beta chains sequenced from one sample in a study of blood T cell repertoires in COVID-19. The protocol was immunoSEQ multiplex PCR, while the TCRdb copy is restricted to in-frame clones and leaves out a portion. The sample holds about 210,000 clones, under 90% seen once. Sequencing input: PBMCs or T cells enriched from blood (not recorded which). The source is a woman between 50 and 59 years old with acute COVID-19.

In its sample, this clone was seen once. V gene TRBV19 combines with J gene TRBJ2-7, with 14 bases identical to TRBD2. The CDR3 spans 15 residues. After removal of 10 bases from V and 0 bases from J, the junction contained 5 bases not matched to a gene. The germline V gene encodes CDR1 LNHDA and CDR2 SQIVND (reference sequence). CDR3 sequence (DNA): TGTGCCACCTCCGGGACTAGCGGGGGCTCCTACGAGCAGTACTTC. Translating it yields CATSGTSGGSYEQYF.

The chain links TRBV4-2 to TRBJ2-7, with a tentative D call TRBD2 (5 bases). Germline CDR1 LGHNA, CDR2 YNFKEQ. Between the trimmed V and J ends, which lost 0 bases and 0 bases, there was a span of 18 bases. This CDR3 is built from 18 residues. CDR3 in DNA: TGTGCCAGCAGCCAAGATGATGGATGGGCCGGGAACTCCTACGAGCAGTACTTC. Protein product: CASSQDDGWAGNSYEQYF.

This clone has only one observation. V gene TRBV7-8 combines with J gene TRBJ2-1; 7 nucleotides agree with TRBD2. V trimming: 5 bases; J trimming: 5 bases; junction bases outside the gene matches: 12. In germline, CDR1 is SGHVS, CDR2 FQNEAQ. The CDR3 spans 16 residues. The CDR3 sequence is CASSLSRASGNNEQFF. CDR3 nucleotide sequence: TGTGCCAGCAGCCTAAGTCGGGCTAGCGGTAACAATGAGCAGTTCTTC.

The rearrangement joins TRBV3-1 (or the pseudogene TRBV3-2) to TRBJ1-2; weak D call: TRBD1 (6 bases). The V and J ends lost 5 bases and 5 bases respectively, with 9 bases between them. Germline CDR1 reads LGHDT; CDR2 reads YNNKEL (reference sequence). The CDR3 sequence is 12 residues long. The CDR3 bases are TGTGCCAGCAGCGGGGGCCGATATGGCTACACCTTC. It translates to CASSGGRYGYTF.

V is TRBV12-3 or TRBV12-4 and J is TRBJ1-2; tentative D call: TRBD1 (6 bases). Trimming shortened V by 4 bases and J by 6 bases, and 12 bases separated the two germline ends. The CDR3 totals 13 residues. The CDR3 protein is CASSSTGRNGYTF. DNA for the CDR3: TGTGCCAGCAGTTCAACAGGGCGAAATGGCTACACCTTC.

The chain joins TRBV3-1 (or the pseudogene TRBV3-2) to TRBJ2-1, with a weak D call TRBD2 (5 bases). Germline V gives CDR1 LGHDT, CDR2 YNNKEL (reference sequence). The CDR3 runs to 13 residues. The germline V and J ends were trimmed by 4 bases and 4 bases, with 8 bases remaining between them. The CDR3 reads CASSRTRYNEQFF. CDR3 sequence (DNA): TGTGCCAGCAGCCGTACTAGATACAATGAGCAGTTCTTC.

This clone has a count of ten or more. The V call is TRBV20-1, the J call TRBJ1-2, with D uncertain. V was pared by 7 bases and J by 5 bases, with 11 bases between. The CDR3 is 11 residues long. CDR1 is DFQATT, CDR2 SNEGSKA, per germline (reference sequence). The CDR3 is CSVPESYGYTF. In DNA form, the CDR3 reads TGCAGTGTCCCGGAGTCTTATGGCTACACCTTC.

This clone has only one observation. The rearrangement joins TRBV1 to TRBJ1-3; TRBD1, the D gene given by the table, was not confirmed from the DNA. TRBV1 is flagged as a pseudogene. The CDR3 covers 16 residues. CDR3 DNA sequence: TGCACCAGCAGCCAAGAAACGGACAGGGGGGGAAACACCATATATTTT. Translating gives CTSSQETDRGGNTIYF.

This chain joins TRBV9 and TRBJ1-1, with TRBD1 matching 8 bases. Germline V gives CDR1 SGDLS, CDR2 YYNGEE. This CDR3 is 15 amino acids long. Trimming cost V 0 bases and J 6 bases; bases outside gene matches: 7. CDR3 sequence reads: CASSVDGDRRAEAFF. The CDR3 nucleotides read TGTGCCAGCAGCGTAGATGGGGACAGGCGTGCTGAAGCTTTCTTT.

This chain uses TRBV6-5 with TRBJ1-6; perhaps TRBD1 as D (5 bases). V was pared by 2 bases and J by 7 bases, with 6 bases between. Germline V gene sequence: CDR1 MNHEY, CDR2 SVGAGI. The CDR3 spans 13 residues. In DNA, the CDR3 is TGTGCCAGCAGTTACGCAGGGAATTCACCCCTCCACTTT. Its translation is CASSYAGNSPLHF.

This clone appeared a few times. The V and J genes are TRBV7-6 and TRBJ1-6; TRBD1 matches at 8 bases. V trimming: 2 bases; J trimming: 3 bases; junction bases outside the gene matches: 0. Germline V CDR1 and CDR2: SGHVS, FNYEAQ. The CDR3 loop spans 15 amino acids. CDR3 amino acids: CASSLTGGYNSPLHF. The CDR3 bases are TGTGCCAGCAGCTTAACAGGGGGCTATAATTCACCCCTCCACTTT.

The chain combines TRBV6-4 with TRBJ1-2, with TRBD1 matching 8 bases. The CDR3 length is 15 residues. CDR1 and CDR2 (germline): MRHNA, SNTAGT. The V and J ends lost 8 bases and 8 bases, in that order; junction bases with no gene match: 16. CDR3 residues: CASGASATGEGGYTF. CDR3 bases: TGTGCCAGCGGAGCTTCGGCGACAGGGGAAGGAGGCTACACCTTC.

The J gene is TRBJ1-2, the V gene TRBV28; 8 bases match TRBD1. Germline V gives CDR1 MDHEN, CDR2 SYDVKM. V shed 5 bases and J 4 bases; nucleotides not matched to a gene: 3. CDR3 length equals 13 residues. CDR3 protein: CASSTRGPYGYTF. In DNA form, the CDR3 reads TGTGCCAGCAGTACCAGGGGGCCCTATGGCTACACCTTC.

This rearrangement joins TRBV7-2 to TRBJ1-1; TRBD1 is a possible D gene (5 bases). Trimming stripped 3 bases from V and 1 base from J, with 9 bases between. The CDR3 extends over 14 amino acids. Germline CDR1 SGHTA, CDR2 FQGNSA. The CDR3 sequence: CASSLDMKNTEAFF. The CDR3 region has the DNA TGTGCCAGCAGCTTGGACATGAAGAACACTGAAGCTTTCTTT.

The J gene is TRBJ2-3, the V gene TRBV11-2; the D gene is possibly TRBD2 (6 bases). The CDR3 runs 16 residues. V gave up 7 bases and J gave up 2 bases, with 19 bases separating them. Germline V gene data show CDR1 as SGHAT and CDR2 as FQNNGV. The CDR3 protein is CASTLRVGGPTDTQYF. Here the CDR3 DNA reads TGTGCCAGCACCCTACGGGTCGGAGGGCCCACAGATACGCAGTATTTT.

The chain couples TRBV7-2 to TRBJ2-5; D gene ambiguous. Germline CDR1 and CDR2: SGHTA and FQGNSA. The CDR3 contains 16 residues. The ends were cut back, 5 bases at V and 3 bases at J, with 19 bases in the middle. CDR3 residues: CASSPGVPPGKETQYF. The CDR3 nucleotides read TGTGCCAGCAGCCCCGGTGTCCCGCCCGGTAAAGAGACCCAGTACTTC.

The gene calls are TRBV4-3 and TRBJ1-5, with D possibly being TRBD1 (5 bases). Germline V CDR1 and CDR2: LGHNA, YSLEER. The CDR3 runs to 15 residues. V was shortened by 0 bases and J by 3 bases, with 9 bases between the two germline ends. The CDR3 here is CASSQESGDNQPQHF. CDR3 in DNA: TGCGCCAGCAGCCAAGAATCGGGGGACAATCAGCCCCAGCATTTT.

This chain links TRBV20-1 with TRBJ2-7; D call uncertain. V shed 3 bases and J shed 0 bases, with 6 bases lying between them. This CDR3 has 12 residues. Per the germline V gene, CDR1 is DFQATT and CDR2 is SNEGSKA (reference sequence). For the CDR3, the DNA is TGCAGTGCTAGTGGGCTCTCCTACGAGCAGTACTTC. Its translation is CSASGLSYEQYF.

The chain has TRBV28 and TRBJ1-2, with 9 bases lining up with TRBD1. V was clipped by 5 bases and J by 6 bases; unmatched bases: 10. This CDR3 is 15 amino acids long. Germline values: CDR1 MDHEN, CDR2 SYDVKM. The CDR3 bases are TGTGCCAGCAGTCTCCCGGACAGGGGAGGGGATGGCTACACCTTC. Its translation: CASSLPDRGGDGYTF.

The chain combines TRBV20-1 with TRBJ1-5, with D tentatively TRBD1 (6 bases). This CDR3 has 12 residues. V lost 3 bases to trimming and J lost 5 bases, with 8 bases between them. Germline values: CDR1 DFQATT, CDR2 SNEGSKA (reference sequence). This CDR3 reads CSASGGDQPQHF. The CDR3 DNA reads as TGCAGTGCTAGTGGGGGCGATCAGCCCCAGCATTTT.

The V and J genes are TRBV18 and TRBJ2-5, with 7 bases matching TRBD1. The CDR3 extends over 14 amino acids. J gave up 3 bases and V 1 base, and 2 bases lay outside the gene matches. Germline CDR1 reads KGHSH; CDR2 reads LQKENI. CDR3 sequence reads: CASSPLGTEETQYF. CDR3 nucleotide sequence: TGTGCCAGCTCACCACTTGGGACAGAAGAGACCCAGTACTTC.

This chain uses TRBV4-2 with TRBJ2-5, with D perhaps TRBD1 (6 bases). Germline CDR1 is LGHNA and CDR2 is YNFKEQ. The CDR3 is 16 amino acids. V gave up 3 bases and J gave up 5 bases, with 19 bases separating them. Written as DNA, the CDR3 is TGTGCCAGCAGCCAGGCGGCAACAGGGACGGGTGAGACCCAGTACTTC. Translating gives CASSQAATGTGETQYF.

The chain uses TRBV2 and TRBJ1-6, with TRBD1 matching 7 bases. Unmatched junction bases numbered 7, after V lost 5 bases and J lost 6 bases. This CDR3 spans 15 amino acids. Germline-derived CDR1 and CDR2 are SNHLY and FYNNEI. The CDR3 nucleotides read TGTGCCAGCAGTCGTACCCGGGACAGTAATTCACCCCTCCACTTT. Protein sequence: CASSRTRDSNSPLHF.

V gene TRBV28 combines with J gene TRBJ2-7, with D possibly TRBD2 on 6 matching bases. Trimming removed 7 bases from V and 3 bases from J, with 19 bases in between. The CDR3 is made up of 15 amino acids. Germline-derived CDR1 and CDR2 are MDHEN and SYDVKM. The CDR3 region is CASIDPGGFSYEQYF. The CDR3 coding sequence is TGTGCCAGCATCGACCCCGGGGGTTTTAGCTACGAGCAGTACTTC.

This chain connects TRBV18 to TRBJ2-4; tentatively, D is TRBD1 (6 bases). The V end lost 6 bases, the J end lost 2 bases, and 11 bases lay between the germline ends. Germline-derived CDR1 and CDR2 are KGHSH and LQKENI. The CDR3 covers 14 residues. Here the CDR3 reads CASSVQGTKNIQYF. CDR3 coding DNA: TGTGCCAGCTCTGTACAGGGAACCAAAAACATTCAGTACTTC.

This chain links TRBV11-2 with TRBJ1-3; 10 bases line up with TRBD1. V trimming: 5 bases; J trimming: 4 bases; junction bases outside the gene matches: 8. This CDR3 region has 16 residues. Germline V CDR1 and CDR2: SGHAT, FQNNGV. The CDR3: CASSLSGTGEGNTIYF. DNA of the CDR3: TGTGCCAGCAGCCTCTCCGGGACAGGGGAGGGAAACACCATATATTTT.